This T cell receptor beta chain was identified in a study of OX40 agonist ivuxolimab in advanced cancers. As for the study in general: Eligibility admitted prior anti-PD-1, anti-PD-L1 or anti-CTLA-4 therapy; about 42% had some.

Notes on the study in general: Expanded clones tended on average to be more numerous among CD8+ T cells than CD4+.

With respect to this clone: The antigen is not known.

The CDR3 totals 15 residues. V was pared by 7 bases and J by 2 bases, with 5 bases of the junction left unmatched. Germline assignment: CDR1 SNHLY and CDR2 FYNNEI. Only in-frame clones appear in the TCRdb table, and some are missing; sequencing was by immunoSEQ multiplex PCR. The data hold about 33,000 clones, with roughly 74% observed a single time. The rearrangement joins TRBV2 to TRBJ1-5; 10 positions agree with TRBD1. The input for sequencing was CD4+ or CD8+ T cells sorted from blood, taken in a trial of the OX40 agonist ivuxolimab. This sequence originates from an adult with an advanced solid tumor such as melanoma, head and neck, liver or kidney cancer. For the CDR3, the DNA is TGTGCCAGCAACGCCGGGACAGGGGGCAATCAGCCCCAGCATTTT. The encoded protein is CASNAGTGGNQPQHF.